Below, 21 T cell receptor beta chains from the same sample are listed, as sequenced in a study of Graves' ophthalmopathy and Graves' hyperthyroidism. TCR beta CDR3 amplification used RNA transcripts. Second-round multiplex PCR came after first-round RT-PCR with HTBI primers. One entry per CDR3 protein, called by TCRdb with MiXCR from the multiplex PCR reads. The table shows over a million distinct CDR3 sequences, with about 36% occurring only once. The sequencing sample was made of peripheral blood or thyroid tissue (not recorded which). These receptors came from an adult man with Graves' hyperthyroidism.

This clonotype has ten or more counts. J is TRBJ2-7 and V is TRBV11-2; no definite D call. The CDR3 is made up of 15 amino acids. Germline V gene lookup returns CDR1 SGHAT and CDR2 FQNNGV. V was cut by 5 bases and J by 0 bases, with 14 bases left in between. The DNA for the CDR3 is TGTGCCAGCAGCCAGGACGGAGTTCCCTCCTACGAGCAGTACTTC. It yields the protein CASSQDGVPSYEQYF. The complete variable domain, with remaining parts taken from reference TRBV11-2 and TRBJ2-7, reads EAGVAQSPRYKIIEKRQSVAFWCNPISGHATLYWYQQILGQGPKLLIQFQNNGVVDDSQLPKDRFSAERLKGVDSTLKIQPAKLEDSAVYLCASSQDGVPSYEQYFGPGTRLTVT.

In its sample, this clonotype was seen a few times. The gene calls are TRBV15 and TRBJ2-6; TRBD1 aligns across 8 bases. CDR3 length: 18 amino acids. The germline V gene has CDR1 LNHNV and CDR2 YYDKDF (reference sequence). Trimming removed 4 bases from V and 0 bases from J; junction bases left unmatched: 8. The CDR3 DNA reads TGTGCCACCAGCACCCCCGGGACAGGTGTCTCTGGGGCCAACGTCCTGACTTTC. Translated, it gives CATSTPGTGVSGANVLTF.

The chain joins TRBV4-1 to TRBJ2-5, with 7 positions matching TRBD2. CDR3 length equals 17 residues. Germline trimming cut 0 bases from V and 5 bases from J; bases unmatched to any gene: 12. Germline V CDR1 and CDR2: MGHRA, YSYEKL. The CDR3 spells CASSQDASGGGWETQYF. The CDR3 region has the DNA TGCGCCAGCAGCCAAGATGCATCGGGAGGTGGTTGGGAGACCCAGTACTTC.

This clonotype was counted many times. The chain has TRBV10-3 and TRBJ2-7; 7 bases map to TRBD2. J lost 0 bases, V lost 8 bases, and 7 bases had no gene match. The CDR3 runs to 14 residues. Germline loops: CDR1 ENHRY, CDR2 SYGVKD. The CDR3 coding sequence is TGTGCCATCGGGCTAGCGGAAAGCTCCTACGAGCAGTACTTC. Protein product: CAIGLAESSYEQYF.

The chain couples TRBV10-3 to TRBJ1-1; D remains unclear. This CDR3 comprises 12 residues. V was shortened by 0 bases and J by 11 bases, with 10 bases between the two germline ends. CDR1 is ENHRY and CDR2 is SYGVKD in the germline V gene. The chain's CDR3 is CAISESGSHAFF. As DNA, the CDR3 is TGTGCCATCAGTGAGTCTGGTAGCCACGCTTTCTTT.

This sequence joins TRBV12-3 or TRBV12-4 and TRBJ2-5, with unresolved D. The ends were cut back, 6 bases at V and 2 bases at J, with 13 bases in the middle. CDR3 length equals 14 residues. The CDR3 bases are TGTGCCAGCAGCTGGGGAAACATGCAAGAGACCCAGTACTTC. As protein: CASSWGNMQETQYF.

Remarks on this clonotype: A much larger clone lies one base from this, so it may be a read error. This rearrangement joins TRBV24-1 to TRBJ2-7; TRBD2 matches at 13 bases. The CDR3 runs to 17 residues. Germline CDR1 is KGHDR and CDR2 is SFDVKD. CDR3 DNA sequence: TGTGCCACCAGTGCCGGGACTAGCGGGAATCCCACCTACGGGCAGTACTTC. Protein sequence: CATSAGTSGNPTYGQYF.

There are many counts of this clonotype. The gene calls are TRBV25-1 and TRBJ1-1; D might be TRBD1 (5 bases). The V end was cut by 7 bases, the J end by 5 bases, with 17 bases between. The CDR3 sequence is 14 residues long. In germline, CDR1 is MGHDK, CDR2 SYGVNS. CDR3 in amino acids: CASIPGTSRTEAFF. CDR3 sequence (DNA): TGTGCCAGCATCCCGGGGACCTCGCGGACTGAAGCTTTCTTT.

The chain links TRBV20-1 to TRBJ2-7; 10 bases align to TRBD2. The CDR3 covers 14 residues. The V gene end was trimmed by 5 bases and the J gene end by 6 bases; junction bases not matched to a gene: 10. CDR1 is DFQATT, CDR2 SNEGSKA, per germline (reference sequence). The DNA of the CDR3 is TGCAGTGCTCTTCCCCCTAGCGGGGGCGCCGAGCAGTACTTC. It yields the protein CSALPPSGGAEQYF.

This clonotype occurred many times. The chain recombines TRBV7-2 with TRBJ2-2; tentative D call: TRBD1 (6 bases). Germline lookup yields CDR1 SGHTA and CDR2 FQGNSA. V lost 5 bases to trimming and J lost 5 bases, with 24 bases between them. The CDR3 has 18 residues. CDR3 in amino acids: CASSRNRANTRRTGELFF. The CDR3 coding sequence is TGTGCCAGCAGCCGGAACAGGGCCAACACCCGAAGGACCGGGGAGCTGTTTTTT.

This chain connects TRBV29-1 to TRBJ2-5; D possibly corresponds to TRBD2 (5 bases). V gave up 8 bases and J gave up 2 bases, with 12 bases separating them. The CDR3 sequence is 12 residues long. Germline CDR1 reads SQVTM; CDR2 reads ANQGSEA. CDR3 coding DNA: TGCAGCTTAGCGTCCAGGCAAGAGACCCAGTACTTC. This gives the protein CSLASRQETQYF.

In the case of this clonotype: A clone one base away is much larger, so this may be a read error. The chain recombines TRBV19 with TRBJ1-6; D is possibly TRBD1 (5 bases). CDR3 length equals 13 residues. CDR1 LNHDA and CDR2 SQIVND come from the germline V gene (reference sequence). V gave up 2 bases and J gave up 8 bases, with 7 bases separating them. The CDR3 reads CASSITGHSPLHF. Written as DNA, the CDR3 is TGTGCCAGTAGTATAACGGGACATTCACCCCTCCACTTT. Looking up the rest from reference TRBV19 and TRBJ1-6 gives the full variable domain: DGGITQSPKYLFRKEGQNVTLSCEQNLNHDAMYWYRQDPGQGLRLIYYSQIVNDFQKGDIAEGYSVSREKKESFPLTVTSAQKNPTAFYLCASSITGHSPLHFGNGTRLTVT.

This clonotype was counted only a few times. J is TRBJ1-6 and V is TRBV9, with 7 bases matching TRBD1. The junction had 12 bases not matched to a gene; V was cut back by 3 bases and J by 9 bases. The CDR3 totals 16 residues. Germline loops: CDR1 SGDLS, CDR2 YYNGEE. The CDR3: CASSATAARGVSPLHF. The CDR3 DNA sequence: TGTGCCAGCAGCGCGACGGCGGCCAGGGGGGTTTCACCCCTCCACTTT.

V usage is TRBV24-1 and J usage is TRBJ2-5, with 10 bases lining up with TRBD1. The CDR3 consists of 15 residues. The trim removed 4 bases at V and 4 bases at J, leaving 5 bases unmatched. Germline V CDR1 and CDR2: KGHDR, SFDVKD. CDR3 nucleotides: TGTGCCACCAGTGAAGGGACAGGGGATGGAGAGACCCAGTACTTC. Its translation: CATSEGTGDGETQYF.

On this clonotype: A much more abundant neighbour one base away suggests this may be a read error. This CDR3 is CASGQVTGSYEQYF. For the CDR3, the DNA is TGTGCCAGCGGCCAAGTTACAGGGAGTTACGAGCAGTACTTC. The V gene is TRBV7-2, the J gene TRBJ2-7; D may be TRBD1 (6 bases). The CDR3 spans 14 residues. Germline V CDR1 and CDR2: SGHTA, FQGNSA. V was cut by 8 bases and J by 4 bases, with 18 bases left in between.

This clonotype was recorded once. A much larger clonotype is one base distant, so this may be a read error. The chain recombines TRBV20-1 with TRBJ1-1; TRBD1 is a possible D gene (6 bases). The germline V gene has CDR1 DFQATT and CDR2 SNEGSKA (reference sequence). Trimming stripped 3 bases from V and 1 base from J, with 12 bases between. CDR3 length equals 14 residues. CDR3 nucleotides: TGCAGTGCTAGTTTTGGGACAAGGAACACTGAAGCTTTCTTT. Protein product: CSASFGTRNTEAFF.

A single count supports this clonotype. In nucleotides, the CDR3 is TGCGCCAGCAGTGCCGGACTAGCGGGAGTCCTGGGCGACTACGAGCAGTACTTC. It yields the protein CASSAGLAGVLGDYEQYF. V is TRBV10-2 and J is TRBJ2-7; 13 bases are a match to TRBD2. Germline V lookup: CDR1 WSHSY, CDR2 SAAADI. The CDR3 is 18 residues long. Losses at the gene ends were 4 bases for V and 3 bases for J; bases not matched to a gene: 12.

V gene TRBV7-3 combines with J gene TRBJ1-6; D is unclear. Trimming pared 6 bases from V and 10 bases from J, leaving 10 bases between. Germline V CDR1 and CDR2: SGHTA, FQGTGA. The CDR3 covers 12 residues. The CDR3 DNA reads TGTGCCAGCAGGCCGGTCGGCTCACCCCTCCACTTT. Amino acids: CASRPVGSPLHF. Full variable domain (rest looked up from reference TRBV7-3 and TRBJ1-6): GAGVSQTPSNKVTEKGKYVELRCDPISGHTALYWYRQSLGQGPEFLIYFQGTGAADDSGLPNDRFFAVRPEGSVSTLKIQRTERGDSAVYLCASRPVGSPLHFGNGTRLTVT.

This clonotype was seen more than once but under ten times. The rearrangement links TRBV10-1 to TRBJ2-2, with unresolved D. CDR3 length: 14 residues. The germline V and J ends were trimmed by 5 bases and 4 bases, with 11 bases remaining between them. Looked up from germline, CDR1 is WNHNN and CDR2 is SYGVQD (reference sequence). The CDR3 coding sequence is TGCGCCAGCAGTAAGGGATGGGGCACCGGGGAGCTGTTTTTT. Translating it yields CASSKGWGTGELFF.

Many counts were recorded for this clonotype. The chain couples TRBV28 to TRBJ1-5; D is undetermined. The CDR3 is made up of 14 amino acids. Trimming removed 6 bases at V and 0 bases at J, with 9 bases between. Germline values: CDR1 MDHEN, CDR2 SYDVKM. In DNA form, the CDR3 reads TGTGCCAGCAGCTTGGATCTTAGCAATCAGCCCCAGCATTTT. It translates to CASSLDLSNQPQHF.

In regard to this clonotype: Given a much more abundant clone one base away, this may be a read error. CDR3 residues: CASSSRTSDSYGYAF. Written as DNA, the CDR3 is TGTGCCAGCAGCTCACGTACCTCTGACAGCTATGGCTACGCCTTC. This chain joins TRBV7-9 and TRBJ1-2; D is possibly TRBD1 (5 bases). The length of the CDR3 is 15 residues. Germline assignment: CDR1 SEHNR and CDR2 FQNEAQ (reference sequence).